The source of this T cell receptor (beta chain) is a study of blood T cell repertoires in COVID-19. As processed by the authors: Quantification of nucleated cells was approximated via reference gene primer amplification. Assay: immunoSEQ multiplex PCR; the TCRdb copy retains only in-frame clones and omits some. The DNA gave D and trimming, while V, J and clone size come from that table. The table lists 350,000 to 450,000 clones, 70% to 90% of them singletons. The clonotype comes from a woman aged 18-30 years who had been exposed to COVID-19. Sequencing was performed on PBMCs or T cells enriched from blood (not recorded which).

CDR3 in amino acids: CASSQTGVGNTGELFF. In DNA form, the CDR3 reads TGTGCCAGCAGCCAAACAGGGGTGGGTAACACCGGGGAGCTGTTTTTT. V is TRBV25-1 and J is TRBJ2-2, with 7 bases that match TRBD1. The CDR3 is 16 amino acids. CDR1 and CDR2 from the germline V gene are MGHDK and SYGVNS. Germline trimming cut 6 bases from V and 2 bases from J; bases unmatched to any gene: 9. The full variable domain, in which reference TRBV25-1 and TRBJ2-2 provide the parts outside the CDR3, is EADIYQTPRYLVIGTGKKITLECSQTMGHDKMYWYQQDPGMELHLIHYSYGVNSTEKGDLSSESTVSRIRTEHFPLTLESARPSHTSQYLCASSQTGVGNTGELFFGEGSRLTVL.